The 15 T cell receptor beta chains presented below share a single source sample, sequenced in a study of post-analysis software for immune sequencing data. Researchers reported that TCR beta cDNA libraries carried unique molecular identifiers. MiXCR was run by TCRdb on the PCR reads, yielding one entry per CDR3 protein. The table includes hundreds of thousands of distinct CDR3 sequences, roughly 46% detected once. These receptors' antigens are unknown. Study findings and constraints: The five TRBV segments detected at higher frequency in patients than in controls included TRBV5-6, TRBV5-1 and TRBV20-1.

The specimen was blood. These receptors came from a girl aged 10-17 years with multiple sclerosis.

This sequence joins TRBV3-1 and TRBJ2-1, with D unclear. CDR3 size: 12 residues. Germline-derived CDR1 and CDR2 are LGHDT and YNNKEL (reference sequence). The V end lost 0 bases, the J end lost 10 bases, and 7 bases lay between the germline ends. The chain's CDR3 is CASSQDNPEQFF. CDR3 DNA: TGTGCCAGCAGCCAAGATAACCCCGAGCAGTTCTTC.

For the CDR3, the DNA is TGTGCCAGCAGCCCCCGTGACGGGCTCCCGTACGAGCAGTACTTC. Protein product: CASSPRDGLPYEQYF. The chain uses TRBV7-9 and TRBJ2-1; D gene unclear. The end of the DNA aligns better with TRBJ2-7, so the J call may be wrong. The CDR3 extends over 15 amino acids. Germline CDR1 reads SEHNR; CDR2 reads FQNEAQ (reference sequence).

The genes are TRBV7-2 and TRBJ2-5, with 7 bases fitting TRBD2. Germline CDR1 reads SGHTA; CDR2 reads FQGNSA. Trimming at V came to 2 bases and at J to 2 bases, leaving 8 bases not matched to a gene. The CDR3 loop spans 16 amino acids. CDR3 sequence: CASSLLRPSGQETQYF. CDR3 in DNA: TGTGCCAGCAGCTTACTAAGGCCTAGCGGTCAAGAGACCCAGTACTTC.

CDR3 amino acids: CASSFSLNNEQFF. CDR3 in DNA: TGTGCCAGCAGTTTCAGCTTAAACAATGAGCAGTTCTTC. The genes are TRBV12-3 or TRBV12-4 and TRBJ2-1; D uncertain. Trimming took off 3 bases at V and 5 bases at J, with 8 bases between the two ends. The length of the CDR3 is 13 residues.

This clonotype has a handful of counts. The chain links TRBV15 to TRBJ1-1; D gene unclear. The CDR3 is 15 residues long. Trimming cost V 0 bases and J 6 bases, with 14 bases left between them. Germline loops: CDR1 LNHNV, CDR2 YYDKDF (reference sequence). CDR3 residues: CATSRDGEGRSEAFF. In DNA, the CDR3 is TGTGCCACCAGCAGAGATGGTGAGGGTCGGTCTGAAGCTTTCTTT.

The chain joins TRBV6-2 or TRBV6-3 to TRBJ2-7; the match to TRBD1 covers 9 bases. This CDR3 is built from 13 residues. The J segment lost 5 bases and the V segment lost 8 bases, leaving 7 bases of the junction unmatched. CDR1 MNHEY and CDR2 SVGEGT come from the germline V gene. CDR3 DNA sequence: TGTGCCAGCGTTCCGGGACAGGGTAACGAGCAGTACTTC. Its protein product is CASVPGQGNEQYF.

This clonotype was observed a single time. The chain carries TRBV7-9 and TRBJ2-7; no clear D gene. Looked up from germline, CDR1 is SEHNR and CDR2 is FQNEAQ (reference sequence). V was pared by 3 bases and J by 7 bases, with 16 bases between. This CDR3 is 14 amino acids long. For the CDR3, the DNA is TGTGCCAGCAGCTTTGACGGAATGAGTATGGAGCAGTACTTC. Protein sequence: CASSFDGMSMEQYF.

The chain couples TRBV4-1 to TRBJ2-7; D is undetermined. The DNA end lines up better with TRBJ2-5; the J call may be wrong. The CDR3 is 13 amino acids. CDR1 and CDR2 from the germline V gene are MGHRA and YSYEKL. CDR3 protein: CASSPLLRETQYF. CDR3 nucleotide sequence: TGCGCCAGCAGCCCCCTACTTCGAGAGACCCAGTACTTC.

For this clonotype: The junction and the germline gene differ at one end; a read error may be behind it. V usage is TRBV3-1 and J usage is TRBJ1-2; D call uncertain. The germline CDR1 and CDR2 sequences are LGHDT and YNNKEL (reference sequence). The CDR3 runs to 12 residues. CDR3 DNA: TGTGCCGGCAGCCCGGACTCCTATGGCTACACCTTC. The encoded protein is CAGSPDSYGYTF.

This clonotype was found a few times. The rearrangement joins TRBV15 to TRBJ1-5; D uncertain. The germline V gene encodes CDR1 LNHNV and CDR2 YYDKDF (reference sequence). The CDR3 is 12 amino acids. V dropped 8 bases and J dropped 3 bases, with 8 bases sitting between them. DNA of the CDR3: TGTGCCACCTCAGGAATCAATCAGCCCCAGCATTTT. It translates to CATSGINQPQHF.

This clonotype has a single count. The V gene is TRBV12-3 or TRBV12-4, the J gene TRBJ1-2; D is uncertain. Between the trimmed V and J ends, which lost 5 bases and 3 bases, there was a span of 13 bases. This CDR3 comprises 14 residues. The CDR3 sequence: CASSLLRVDYGYTF. CDR3 in DNA: TGTGCCAGCAGTCTTCTACGGGTGGACTATGGCTACACCTTC.

This clonotype has just a few counts. The J gene is TRBJ2-1, the V gene TRBV7-2; D tentatively fits TRBD1 or TRBD2 (5 bases each). V was clipped by 7 bases and J by 7 bases, with 17 bases between them. Germline values: CDR1 SGHTA, CDR2 FQGNSA. The CDR3 length is 14 residues. The chain's CDR3 is CASIIGAASNEQFF. The CDR3, as DNA: TGTGCCAGCATCATCGGGGCGGCATCGAATGAGCAGTTCTTC.

The chain links TRBV14 to TRBJ1-2; D remains ambiguous. CDR1 is SGHDN and CDR2 is FVKESK in the germline V gene. There are 15 residues in the CDR3. The V end lost 4 bases, the J end lost 7 bases, and 19 bases lay between the germline ends. The chain's CDR3 is CASSPLSQGTRGYTF. The CDR3 DNA follows: TGTGCCAGCAGCCCCTTATCCCAAGGCACCCGTGGCTACACCTTC.

There are a few counts of this clonotype. The chain joins TRBV7-9 to TRBJ1-4; D might be TRBD1 (6 bases). V was trimmed by 5 bases and J by 0 bases, leaving 13 bases between them. CDR3 size: 16 residues. CDR1 SEHNR and CDR2 FQNEAQ come from the germline V gene (reference sequence). The CDR3 DNA is TGTGCCAGCAGCCGAGCAGGGGATGCAACTAATGAAAAACTGTTTTTT. Residues: CASSRAGDATNEKLFF.

This clonotype was counted between two and nine times. The chain joins TRBV12-3 or TRBV12-4 to TRBJ2-2, with 8 bases identical to TRBD2. The CDR3 loop spans 16 amino acids. The trim removed 5 bases at V and 4 bases at J, leaving 9 bases unmatched. This CDR3 reads CASSPGTSKITGELFF. Here the CDR3 DNA reads TGTGCCAGCAGTCCCGGGACTAGTAAGATCACCGGGGAGCTGTTTTTT.